The T cell receptor beta chain described here comes from a study of naive and memory T cell subsets. Two oligonucleotides, mixed equimolar, formed the beta constant-region primer covering TRBC1 and TRBC2. Four rounds of PCR amplified the ligated cDNA using nested alpha and beta constant-region primers plus SP2. TCRdb itself ran the UMI-ligation and nested PCR reads through MiXCR, one entry per CDR3 protein. The repertoire holds 95,000 to 150,000 distinct CDR3 sequences, approximately 37% seen once, with approximately 0.88% in the top ten. The clonotype originates from a human donor in good health. The sequencing input was central memory CD4+ T cells from blood.

CDR3 sequence reads: CASSFLQETQYF. The CDR3 DNA reads as TGTGCCAGCAGCTTCCTTCAAGAGACCCAGTACTTC. The rearrangement uses TRBV12-3 or TRBV12-4 and TRBJ2-5, with unresolved D. V was trimmed by 6 bases and J by 2 bases, leaving 7 bases between them. CDR3 length: 12 residues.